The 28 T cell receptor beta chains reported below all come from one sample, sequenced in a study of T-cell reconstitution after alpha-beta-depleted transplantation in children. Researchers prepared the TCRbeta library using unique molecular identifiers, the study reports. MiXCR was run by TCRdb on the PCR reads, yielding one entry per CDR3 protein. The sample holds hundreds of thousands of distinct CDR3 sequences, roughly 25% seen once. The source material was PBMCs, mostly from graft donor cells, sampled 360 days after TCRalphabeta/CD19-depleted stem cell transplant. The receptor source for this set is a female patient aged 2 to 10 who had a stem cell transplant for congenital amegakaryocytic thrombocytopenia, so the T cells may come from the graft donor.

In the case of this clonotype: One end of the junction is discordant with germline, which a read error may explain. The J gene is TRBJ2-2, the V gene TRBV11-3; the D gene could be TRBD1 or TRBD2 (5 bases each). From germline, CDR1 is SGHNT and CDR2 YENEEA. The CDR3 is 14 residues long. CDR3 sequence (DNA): TGTGCCAGCAGCTTAGGGGGGAACGCCGGGGAGCTGTTTTTT. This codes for CASSLGGNAGELFF.

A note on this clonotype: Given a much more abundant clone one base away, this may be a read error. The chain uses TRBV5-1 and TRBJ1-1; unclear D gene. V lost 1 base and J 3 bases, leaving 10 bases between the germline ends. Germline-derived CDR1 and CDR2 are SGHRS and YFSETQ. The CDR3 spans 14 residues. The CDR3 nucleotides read TGCGCCAGCAGCTTGTTTTCGGGATACACTGAAGCTTTCTTT. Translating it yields CASSLFSGYTEAFF.

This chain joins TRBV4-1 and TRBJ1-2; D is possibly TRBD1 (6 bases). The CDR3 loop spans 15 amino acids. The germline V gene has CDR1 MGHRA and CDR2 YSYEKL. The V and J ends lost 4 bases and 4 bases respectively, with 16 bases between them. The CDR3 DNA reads TGCGCCAGCAGCCCTGTGACAGGCTGGATCTATGGCTACACCTTC. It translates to CASSPVTGWIYGYTF.

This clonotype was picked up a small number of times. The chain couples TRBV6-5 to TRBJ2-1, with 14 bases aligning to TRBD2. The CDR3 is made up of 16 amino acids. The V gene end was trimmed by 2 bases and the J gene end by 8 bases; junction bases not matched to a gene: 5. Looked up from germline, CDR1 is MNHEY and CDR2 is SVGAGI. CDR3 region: CASSYRLAGGRDEQFF. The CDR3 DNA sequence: TGTGCCAGCAGTTACCGACTAGCGGGGGGGCGGGATGAGCAGTTCTTC.

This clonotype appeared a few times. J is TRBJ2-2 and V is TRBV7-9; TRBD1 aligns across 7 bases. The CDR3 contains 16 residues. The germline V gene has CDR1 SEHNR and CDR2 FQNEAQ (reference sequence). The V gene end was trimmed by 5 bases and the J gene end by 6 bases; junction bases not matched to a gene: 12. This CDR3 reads CASSPPDRAESGELFF. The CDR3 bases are TGTGCCAGCAGCCCTCCAGACAGGGCGGAGTCCGGGGAGCTGTTTTTT.

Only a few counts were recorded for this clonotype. The CDR3 spells CATSRDPRQGGEKLFF. CDR3 in DNA: TGTGCCACCAGCAGAGATCCTCGACAGGGGGGTGAAAAACTGTTTTTT. The chain combines TRBV15 with TRBJ1-4, with TRBD1 identical over 9 bases. Germline assignment: CDR1 LNHNV and CDR2 YYDKDF (reference sequence). The CDR3 extends over 16 amino acids. Trimming removed 0 bases from V and 7 bases from J; junction bases left unmatched: 6.

The CDR3 coding sequence is TGCAGTGCTAGGGACAGGCCGAAAATTAATTCACCCCTCCACTTT. Amino acid sequence: CSARDRPKINSPLHF. The chain employs TRBV20-1 and TRBJ1-6, with 7 bases aligning to TRBD1. This CDR3 is 15 amino acids long. In germline, CDR1 is DFQATT, CDR2 SNEGSKA (reference sequence). V lost 3 bases, J lost 6 bases, and 8 bases stayed unmatched.

This chain's CDR3 is CSVEWVPEQGDPADTQYF. The CDR3 DNA reads TGCAGCGTTGAATGGGTCCCAGAACAGGGGGATCCGGCAGATACGCAGTATTTT. The chain couples TRBV29-1 to TRBJ2-3; 8 nucleotides agree with TRBD1. The CDR3 is made up of 18 amino acids. Unmatched junction bases numbered 17, after V lost 2 bases and J lost 4 bases. Germline V gives CDR1 SQVTM, CDR2 ANQGSEA.

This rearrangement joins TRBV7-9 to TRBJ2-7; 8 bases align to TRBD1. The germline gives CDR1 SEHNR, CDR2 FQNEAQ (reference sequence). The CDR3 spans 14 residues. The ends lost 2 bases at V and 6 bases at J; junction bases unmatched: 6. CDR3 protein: CASSLSATGGEQYF. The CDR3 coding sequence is TGTGCCAGCAGCTTATCAGCCACAGGGGGCGAGCAGTACTTC.

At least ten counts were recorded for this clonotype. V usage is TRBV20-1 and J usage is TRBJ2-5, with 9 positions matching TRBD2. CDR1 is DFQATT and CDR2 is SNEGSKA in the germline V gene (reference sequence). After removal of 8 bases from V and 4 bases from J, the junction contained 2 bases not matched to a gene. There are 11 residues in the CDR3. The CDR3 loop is CSRAGGETQYF. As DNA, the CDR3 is TGCAGTAGAGCGGGAGGAGAGACCCAGTACTTC.

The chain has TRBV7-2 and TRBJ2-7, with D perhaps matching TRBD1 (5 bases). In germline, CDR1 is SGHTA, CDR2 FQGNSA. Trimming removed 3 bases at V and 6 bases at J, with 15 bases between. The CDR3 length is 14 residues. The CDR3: CASSFYKTGAEQYF. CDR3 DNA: TGTGCCAGCAGCTTTTACAAAACAGGTGCCGAGCAGTACTTC.

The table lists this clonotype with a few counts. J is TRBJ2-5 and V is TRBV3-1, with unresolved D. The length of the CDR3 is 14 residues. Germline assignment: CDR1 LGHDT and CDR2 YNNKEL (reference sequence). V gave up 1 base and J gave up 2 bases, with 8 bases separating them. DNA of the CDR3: TGTGCCAGCAGCCAAGCGGACGGACAAGAGACCCAGTACTTC. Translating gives CASSQADGQETQYF.

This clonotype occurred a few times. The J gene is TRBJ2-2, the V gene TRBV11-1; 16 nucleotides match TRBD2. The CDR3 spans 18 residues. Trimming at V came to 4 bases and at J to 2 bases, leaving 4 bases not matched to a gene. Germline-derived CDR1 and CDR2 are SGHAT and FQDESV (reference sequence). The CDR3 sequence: CASSSGTSGRDNTGELFF. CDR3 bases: TGTGCCAGCAGCTCAGGGACTAGCGGGAGGGACAACACCGGGGAGCTGTTTTTT.

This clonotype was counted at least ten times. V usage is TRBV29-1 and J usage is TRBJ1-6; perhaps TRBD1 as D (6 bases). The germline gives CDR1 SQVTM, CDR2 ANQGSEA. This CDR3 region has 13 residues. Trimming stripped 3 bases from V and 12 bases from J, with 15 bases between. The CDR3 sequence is CSVDRTGSGPLHF. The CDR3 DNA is TGCAGCGTTGATCGAACAGGGTCGGGACCCCTCCACTTT.

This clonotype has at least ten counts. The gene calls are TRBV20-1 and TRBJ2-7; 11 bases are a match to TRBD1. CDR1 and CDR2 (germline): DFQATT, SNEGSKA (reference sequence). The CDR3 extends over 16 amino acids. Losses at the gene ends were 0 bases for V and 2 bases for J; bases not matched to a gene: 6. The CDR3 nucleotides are TGCAGTGCTAGAGATCTGGACAGGGGGCTTACCTACGAGCAGTACTTC. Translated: CSARDLDRGLTYEQYF.

CDR3 amino acids: CASSSRLGTTNTGELFF. CDR3 bases: TGTGCCAGCAGCTCACGACTCGGGACAACGAACACCGGGGAGCTGTTTTTT. The J gene is TRBJ2-2, the V gene TRBV7-9; D possibly corresponds to TRBD1 (6 bases). Germline CDR1 and CDR2: SEHNR and FQNEAQ (reference sequence). The CDR3 covers 17 residues. V shed 4 bases and J shed 0 bases, with 15 bases lying between them.

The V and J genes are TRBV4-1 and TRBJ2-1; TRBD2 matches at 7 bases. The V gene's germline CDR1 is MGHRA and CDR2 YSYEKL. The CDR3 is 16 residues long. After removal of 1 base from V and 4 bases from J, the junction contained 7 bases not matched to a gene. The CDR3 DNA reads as TGCGCCAGCAGCCAAGGTCTTAGCGGGCGTTACAATGAGCAGTTCTTC. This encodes CASSQGLSGRYNEQFF.

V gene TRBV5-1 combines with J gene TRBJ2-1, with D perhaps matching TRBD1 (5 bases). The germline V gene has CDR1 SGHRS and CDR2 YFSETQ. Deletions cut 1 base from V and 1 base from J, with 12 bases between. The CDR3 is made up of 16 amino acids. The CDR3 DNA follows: TGCGCCAGCAGCTTGAGCAGGGATCGATCCTACAATGAGCAGTTCTTC. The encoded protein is CASSLSRDRSYNEQFF. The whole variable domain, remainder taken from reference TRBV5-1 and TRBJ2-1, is KAGVTQTPRYLIKTRGQQVTLSCSPISGHRSVSWYQQTPGQGLQFLFEYFSETQRNKGNFPGRFSGRQFSNSRSEMNVSTLELGDSALYLCASSLSRDRSYNEQFFGPGTRLTVL.

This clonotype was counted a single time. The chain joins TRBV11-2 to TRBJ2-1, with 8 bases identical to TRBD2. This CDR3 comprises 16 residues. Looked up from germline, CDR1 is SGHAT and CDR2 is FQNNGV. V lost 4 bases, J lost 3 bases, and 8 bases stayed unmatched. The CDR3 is CASSSLAGKFYNEQFF. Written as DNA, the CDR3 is TGTGCCAGCAGCTCCTTAGCGGGGAAATTCTACAATGAGCAGTTCTTC.

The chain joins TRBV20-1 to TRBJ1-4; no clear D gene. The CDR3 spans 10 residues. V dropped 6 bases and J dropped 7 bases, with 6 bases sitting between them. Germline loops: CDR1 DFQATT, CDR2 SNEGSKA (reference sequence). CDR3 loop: CSASTEKLFF. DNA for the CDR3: TGCAGTGCATCGACTGAAAAACTGTTTTTT.

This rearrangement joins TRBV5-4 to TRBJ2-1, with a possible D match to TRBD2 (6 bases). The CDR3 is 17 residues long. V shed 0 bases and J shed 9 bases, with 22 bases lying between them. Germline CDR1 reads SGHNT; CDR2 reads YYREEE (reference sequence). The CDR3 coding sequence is TGTGCCAGCAGCTTGGACGGGGGAGTTGGCCGGGCGGGTGAGCAGTTCTTC. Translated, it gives CASSLDGGVGRAGEQFF.

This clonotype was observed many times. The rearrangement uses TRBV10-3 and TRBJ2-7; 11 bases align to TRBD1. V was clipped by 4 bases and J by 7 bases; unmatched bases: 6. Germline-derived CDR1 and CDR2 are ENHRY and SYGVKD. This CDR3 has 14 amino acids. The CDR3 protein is CAISVGTGGVEQYF. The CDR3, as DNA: TGTGCCATCAGTGTGGGGACAGGGGGTGTGGAGCAGTACTTC.

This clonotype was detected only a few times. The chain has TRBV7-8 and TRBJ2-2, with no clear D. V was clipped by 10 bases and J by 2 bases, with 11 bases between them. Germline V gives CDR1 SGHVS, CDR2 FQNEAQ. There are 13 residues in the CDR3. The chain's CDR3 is CATSLRNTGELFF. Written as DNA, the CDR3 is TGTGCCACTAGTTTGCGTAACACCGGGGAGCTGTTTTTT.

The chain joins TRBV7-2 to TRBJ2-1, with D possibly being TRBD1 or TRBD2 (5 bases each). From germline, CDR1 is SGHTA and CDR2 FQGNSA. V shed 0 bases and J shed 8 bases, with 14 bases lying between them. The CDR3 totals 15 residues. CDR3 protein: CASSLAITGTDEQFF. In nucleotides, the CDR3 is TGTGCCAGCAGCTTAGCGATCACCGGGACGGATGAGCAGTTCTTC.

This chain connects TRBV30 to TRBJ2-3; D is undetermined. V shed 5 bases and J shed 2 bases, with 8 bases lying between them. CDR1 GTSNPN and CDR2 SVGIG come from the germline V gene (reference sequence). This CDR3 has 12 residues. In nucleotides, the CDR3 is TGTGCCTGGCCCCCATTCACAGATACGCAGTATTTT. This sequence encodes CAWPPFTDTQYF.

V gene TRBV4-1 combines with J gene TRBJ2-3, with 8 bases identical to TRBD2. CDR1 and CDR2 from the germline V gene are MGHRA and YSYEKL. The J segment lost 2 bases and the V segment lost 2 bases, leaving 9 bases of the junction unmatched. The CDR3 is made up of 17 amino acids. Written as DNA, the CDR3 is TGCGCCAGCAGCCAAATACTCACTAGCGGCCCCACAGATACGCAGTATTTT. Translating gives CASSQILTSGPTDTQYF.

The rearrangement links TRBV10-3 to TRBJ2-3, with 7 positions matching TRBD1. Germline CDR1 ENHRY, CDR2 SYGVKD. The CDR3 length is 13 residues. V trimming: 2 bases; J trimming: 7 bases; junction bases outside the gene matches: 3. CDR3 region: CAISEEGANTQYF. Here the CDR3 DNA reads TGTGCCATCAGTGAGGAGGGGGCAAATACGCAGTATTTT.

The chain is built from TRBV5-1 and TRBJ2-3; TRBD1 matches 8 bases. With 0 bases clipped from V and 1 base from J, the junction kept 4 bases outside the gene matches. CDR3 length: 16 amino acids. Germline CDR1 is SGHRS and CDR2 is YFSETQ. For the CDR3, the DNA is TGCGCCAGCAGCTTGGCGGGACAGGCCGGCACAGATACGCAGTATTTT. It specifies CASSLAGQAGTDTQYF.